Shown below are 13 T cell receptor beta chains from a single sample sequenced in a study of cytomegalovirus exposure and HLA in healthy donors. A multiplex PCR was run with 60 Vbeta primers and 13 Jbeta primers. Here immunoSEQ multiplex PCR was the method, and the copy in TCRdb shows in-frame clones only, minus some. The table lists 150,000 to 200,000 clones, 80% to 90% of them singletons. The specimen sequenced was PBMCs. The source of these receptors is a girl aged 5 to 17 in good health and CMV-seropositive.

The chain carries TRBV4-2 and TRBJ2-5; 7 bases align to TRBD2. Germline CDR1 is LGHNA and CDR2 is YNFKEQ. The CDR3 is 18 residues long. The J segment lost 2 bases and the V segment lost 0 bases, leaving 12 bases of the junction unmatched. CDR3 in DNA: TGTGCCAGCAGCCAAGATCTCAGGCGGGGGAGCGTACAAGAGACCCAGTACTTC. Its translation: CASSQDLRRGSVQETQYF.

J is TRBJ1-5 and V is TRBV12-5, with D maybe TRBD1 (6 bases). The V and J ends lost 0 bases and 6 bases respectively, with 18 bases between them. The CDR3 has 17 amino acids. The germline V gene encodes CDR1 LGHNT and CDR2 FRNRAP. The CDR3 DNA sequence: TGTGCTAGTGGTTTGGTACTATCCCAGGGGCTGTCTCAGCCCCAGCATTTT. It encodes CASGLVLSQGLSQPQHF. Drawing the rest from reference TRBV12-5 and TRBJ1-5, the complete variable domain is DARVTQTPRHKVTEMGQEVTMRCQPILGHNTVFWYRQTMMQGLELLAYFRNRAPLDDSGMPKDRFSAEMPDATLATLKIQPSEPRDSAVYFCASGLVLSQGLSQPQHFGDGTRLSIL.

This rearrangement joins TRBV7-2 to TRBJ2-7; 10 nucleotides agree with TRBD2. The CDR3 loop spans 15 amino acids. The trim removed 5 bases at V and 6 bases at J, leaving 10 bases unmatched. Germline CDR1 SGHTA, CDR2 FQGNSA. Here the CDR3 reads CASSPRASGGVEQYF. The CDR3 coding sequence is TGTGCCAGCAGCCCTCGTGCTAGCGGGGGTGTCGAGCAGTACTTC.

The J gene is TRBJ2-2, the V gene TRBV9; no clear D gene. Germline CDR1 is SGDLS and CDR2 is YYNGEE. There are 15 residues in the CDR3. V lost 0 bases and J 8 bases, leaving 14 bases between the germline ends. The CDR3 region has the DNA TGTGCCAGCAGCGTAGAAGGTAGCTTTGGGGGGGAGCTGTTTTTT. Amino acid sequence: CASSVEGSFGGELFF.

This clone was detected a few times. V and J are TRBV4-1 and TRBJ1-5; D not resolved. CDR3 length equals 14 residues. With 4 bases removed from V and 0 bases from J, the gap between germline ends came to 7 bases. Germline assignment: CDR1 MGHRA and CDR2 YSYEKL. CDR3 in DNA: TGCGCCAGCAGCCTATATTATAGCAATCAGCCCCAGCATTTT. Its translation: CASSLYYSNQPQHF.

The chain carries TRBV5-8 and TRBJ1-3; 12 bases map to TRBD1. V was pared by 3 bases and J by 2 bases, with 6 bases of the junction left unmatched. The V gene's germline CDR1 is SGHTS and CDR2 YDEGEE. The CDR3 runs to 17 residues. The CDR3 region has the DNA TGTGCCAGCAGCTCGCAGGGACAGGGGGCGGCTGGAAACACCATATATTTT. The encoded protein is CASSSQGQGAAGNTIYF.

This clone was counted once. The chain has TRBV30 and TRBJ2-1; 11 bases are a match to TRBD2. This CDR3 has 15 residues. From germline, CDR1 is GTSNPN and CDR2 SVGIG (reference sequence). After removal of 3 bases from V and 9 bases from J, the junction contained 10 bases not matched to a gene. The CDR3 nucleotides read TGTGCCTGGAGGGCCCCACTAGCGGGGGCGGGTGAGCAGTTCTTC. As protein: CAWRAPLAGAGEQFF.

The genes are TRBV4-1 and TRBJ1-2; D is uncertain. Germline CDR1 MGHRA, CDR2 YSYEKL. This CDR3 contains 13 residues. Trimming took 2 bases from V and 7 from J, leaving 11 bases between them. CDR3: CASSQLGSGGYTF. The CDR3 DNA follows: TGCGCCAGCAGCCAACTTGGTAGTGGTGGCTACACCTTC.

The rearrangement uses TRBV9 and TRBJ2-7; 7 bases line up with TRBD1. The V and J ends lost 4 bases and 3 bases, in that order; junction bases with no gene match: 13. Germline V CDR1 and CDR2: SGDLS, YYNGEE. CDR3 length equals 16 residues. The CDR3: CASSPNPGTARYEQYF. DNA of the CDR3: TGTGCCAGCAGCCCAAATCCTGGGACAGCCCGCTACGAGCAGTACTTC.

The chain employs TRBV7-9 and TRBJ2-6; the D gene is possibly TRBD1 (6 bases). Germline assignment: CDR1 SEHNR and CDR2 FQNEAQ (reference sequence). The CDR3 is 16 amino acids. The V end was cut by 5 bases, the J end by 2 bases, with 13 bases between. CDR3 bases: TGTGCCAGCAGCGACGGGACATTTCCTGGGGCCAACGTCCTGACTTTC. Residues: CASSDGTFPGANVLTF. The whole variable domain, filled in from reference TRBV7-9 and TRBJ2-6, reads DTGVSQNPRHKITKRGQNVTFRCDPISEHNRLYWYRQTLGQGPEFLTYFQNEAQLEKSRLLSDRFSAERPKGSFSTLEIQRTEQGDSAMYLCASSDGTFPGANVLTFGAGSRLTVL.

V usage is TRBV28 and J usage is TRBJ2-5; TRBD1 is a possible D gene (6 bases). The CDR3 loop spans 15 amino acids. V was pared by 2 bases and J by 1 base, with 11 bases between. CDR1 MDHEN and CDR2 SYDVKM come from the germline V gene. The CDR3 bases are TGTGCCAGCAGTTTAGGTGGCAGGGGCCAAGAGACCCAGTACTTC. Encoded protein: CASSLGGRGQETQYF.

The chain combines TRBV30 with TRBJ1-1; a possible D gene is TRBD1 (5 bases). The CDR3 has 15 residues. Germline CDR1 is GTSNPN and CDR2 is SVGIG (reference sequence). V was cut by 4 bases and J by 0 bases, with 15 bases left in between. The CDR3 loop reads CAWNRGDGMNTEAFF. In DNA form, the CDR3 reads TGTGCCTGGAATAGGGGTGATGGGATGAACACTGAAGCTTTCTTT.

The CDR3 here is CASSMTGIYEAFF. CDR3 in DNA: TGTGCCAGTAGTATGACAGGGATATATGAAGCTTTCTTT. The chain uses TRBV19 and TRBJ1-1, with TRBD1 identical over 7 bases. J was trimmed by 7 bases and V by 3 bases; bases with no gene match: 5. Germline CDR1 reads LNHDA; CDR2 reads SQIVND (reference sequence). The length of the CDR3 is 13 residues.